A selection of T cell receptor beta chains follows, all from one sample in a study of T cells after yellow fever vaccination. TCRdb used MiXCR to reprocess the 5' RACE reads, holding one entry per CDR3 protein. The data hold around 360,000 distinct CDR3 sequences, with around 10% observed a single time. Sequenced material: PBMCs, taken on the day of the first yellow fever vaccination. Receptors originate from a man younger than 30 who received the YFV17D yellow fever vaccine. CDR3s include the opening cysteine and the closing phenylalanine or tryptophan. A D gene is named only where the DNA matches it firmly. Clone size appears in some rows only: once, few, many, or a class for an expanded clone.

D,J,V,size,CDR3,DNA
.,TRBJ1-5,TRBV3-1,few,CASSQRGPRYSNQPQHF,TGTGCCAGCAGCCAAAGGGGACCCCGCTATAGCAATCAGCCCCAGCATTTT
.,TRBJ1-1,TRBV10-2,.,CASSEIENTEAFF,TGCGCCAGCAGTGAGATCGAGAACACTGAAGCTTTCTTT
.,TRBJ2-7,TRBV4-1,few,CASSPQPGPSAYEQYF,TGCGCCAGCAGCCCTCAGCCCGGGCCTTCGGCCTACGAGCAGTACTTC
.,TRBJ2-2,TRBV5-5,.,CASSLVGQSNTGGLFF,TGTGCCAGCAGCTTGGTGGGGCAGAGTAACACCGGGGGGCTGTTTTTT
TRBD1,TRBJ1-1,TRBV4-2,.,CASSQDPSTGGAGNTEAFF,TGTGCCAGCAGCCAAGACCCATCCACAGGGGGAGCGGGGAACACTGAAGCTTTCTTT
TRBD1,TRBJ1-6,TRBV12-3/TRBV12-4,many,CASGFRGLRNSPLHF,TGTGCCAGCGGCTTCAGGGGGCTGCGAAATTCACCCCTCCACTTT
.,TRBJ2-2,TRBV15,many,CATSRDLLITGELFF,TGTGCCACCAGCAGAGATCTATTAATCACCGGGGAGCTGTTTTTT
TRBD1,TRBJ1-1,TRBV24-1,few,CATMGQGAGEAFF,TGTGCCACCATGGGACAGGGGGCCGGCGAAGCTTTCTTT
TRBD1,TRBJ2-1,TRBV19,many,CATRTGYIGEQFF,TGTGCCACTCGGACAGGGTATATTGGTGAGCAGTTCTTC
.,TRBJ2-1,TRBV9,.,CASSGDTYEQFF,TGTGCCAGCAGCGGGGACACTTATGAGCAGTTCTTC
.,TRBJ2-1,TRBV11-3,few,CASSQDHEQFF,TGTGCCAGCAGCCAGGACCATGAGCAGTTCTTC
.,TRBJ2-7,TRBV10-3,.,CAISDGGQNVYEQYF,TGTGCCATCAGTGATGGTGGACAAAATGTTTACGAGCAGTACTTC
.,TRBJ1-1,TRBV2,few,CASNWELNTEAFF,TGTGCCAGCAATTGGGAGCTGAACACTGAAGCTTTCTTT
.,TRBJ2-1,TRBV15,many,CATSQGEGYNEQFF,TGTGCCACCAGCCAGGGCGAGGGATACAATGAGCAGTTCTTC
.,TRBJ2-3,TRBV6-1,few,CAGSPGASSDTQYF,TGTGCCGGATCGCCGGGGGCTTCCTCAGATACGCAGTATTTT
.,TRBJ2-3,TRBV14,few,CASSQDTLLLTDTQYF,TGTGCCAGCAGCCAAGACACACTTCTCCTCACAGATACGCAGTATTTT
TRBD1,TRBJ2-4,TRBV5-1,many,CASSLETGGKKTKNIQYF,TGCGCCAGCAGCTTGGAGACAGGGGGTAAGAAGACCAAAAACATTCAGTACTTC
.,TRBJ2-3,TRBV20-1,few,CSAPRGSQVTDTQYF,TGCAGTGCCCCTCGGGGCTCCCAGGTCACAGATACGCAGTATTTT
TRBD1,TRBJ2-2,TRBV18,.,CASPGATTGATGELFF,TGTGCCAGCCCCGGAGCCACGACAGGGGCCACCGGGGAGCTGTTTTTT
TRBD2,TRBJ2-1,TRBV7-2,.,CASRQTSGGMNEQFF,TGTGCCAGCAGACAGACTAGCGGGGGGATGAATGAGCAGTTCTTC
.,TRBJ2-2,TRBV19,few,CATGAQGIAGELFF,TGTGCTACCGGGGCACAGGGAATTGCCGGGGAGCTGTTTTTT
.,TRBJ1-1,TRBV7-2,.,CASSLSGPSNTEAFF,TGTGCCAGCAGCTTATCAGGGCCCTCGAACACTGAAGCTTTCTTT
.,TRBJ2-7,TRBV6-2/TRBV6-3,few,CASSFRASSYEQYF,TGTGCCAGCAGTTTCCGGGCAAGCTCCTACGAGCAGTACTTC
TRBD2,TRBJ2-7,TRBV6-1,few,CASSEPGLAAYEQYF,TGTGCCAGCAGTGAACCCGGACTAGCGGCCTACGAGCAGTACTTC
TRBD1,TRBJ2-6,TRBV6-4,many,CASSVTGGAGANVLTF,TGTGCCAGCAGTGTGACAGGGGGAGCTGGGGCCAACGTCCTGACTTTC
.,TRBJ2-7,TRBV6-1,few,CASSSPAYGLYYEQYF,TGTGCCAGCAGCTCCCCTGCCTATGGTCTTTACTACGAGCAGTACTTC
.,TRBJ2-7,TRBV15,many,CATSSQSRGEQYF,TGTGCCACCAGCAGCCAGTCTCGGGGCGAGCAGTACTTC
.,TRBJ2-2,TRBV11-2,many,CASSRGRGLNTGELFF,TGTGCCAGCAGCCGGGGCAGGGGTTTGAACACCGGGGAGCTGTTTTTT
.,TRBJ1-6,TRBV5-5,.,CASSPPDSNSPLHF,TGTGCCAGCAGCCCTCCGGACAGCAATTCACCCCTCCACTTT
.,TRBJ2-7,TRBV6-1,many,CASRVRYEQYF,TGTGCCAGCAGAGTTCGATACGAGCAGTACTTC
TRBD1,TRBJ1-3,TRBV11-2,.,CASSLEGTGHSGNTIYF,TGTGCCAGCAGCTTAGAGGGGACAGGACACTCTGGAAACACCATATATTTT
TRBD1,TRBJ1-1,TRBV7-9,few,CASSDRDGTEAFF,TGTGCCAGCAGCGACAGGGATGGCACTGAAGCTTTCTTT
TRBD2,TRBJ2-5,TRBV4-3,.,CASSQETSGGPKYF,TGCGCCAGCAGCCAAGAGACTAGCGGGGGGCCTAAGTACTTC
.,TRBJ2-1,TRBV12-3/TRBV12-4,.,CASRGRDEQFF,TGTGCCAGCAGAGGTCGCGATGAGCAGTTCTTC
.,TRBJ2-5,TRBV12-3/TRBV12-4,few,CASSLRRVTETQYF,TGTGCCAGCAGTTTACGAAGGGTAACGGAGACCCAGTACTTC
.,TRBJ2-3,TRBV6-2/TRBV6-3,few,CAIRPGLTDTQYF,TGTGCCATCAGGCCGGGTCTCACAGATACGCAGTATTTT
TRBD2,TRBJ2-5,TRBV4-2,few,CASSQDSGTGGRVTQYF,TGTGCCAGCAGCCAAGATAGTGGAACGGGGGGGCGGGTGACCCAGTACTTC
TRBD2,TRBJ2-1,TRBV2,.,CASCGGTNEQFF,TGTGCCAGCTGCGGGGGGACCAATGAGCAGTTCTTC
TRBD1,TRBJ2-3,TRBV5-1,many,CASSLGQGARDTQYF,TGCGCCAGCAGCTTGGGACAGGGGGCGAGAGATACGCAGTATTTT
.,TRBJ2-1,TRBV7-3,.,CASSKGDGSYNEQFF,TGTGCCAGCAGCAAGGGGGACGGTTCCTACAATGAGCAGTTCTTC
TRBD2,TRBJ2-1,TRBV3-1,.,CASSPGTSGGASQFF,TGTGCCAGCAGCCCCGGGACTAGCGGGGGGGCCTCGCAGTTCTTC
TRBD1,TRBJ1-5,TRBV10-3,few,CAIGQGASQPQHF,TGTGCCATCGGACAGGGGGCTAGTCAGCCCCAGCATTTT
TRBD1,TRBJ1-5,TRBV20-1,few,CSAQGDQPQHF,TGCAGTGCACAGGGGGATCAGCCCCAGCATTTT
TRBD2,TRBJ2-5,TRBV7-8,few,CASSLRRGGQETQYF,TGTGCCAGCAGCTTACGGCGGGGGGGACAAGAGACCCAGTACTTC
TRBD2,TRBJ2-1,TRBV24-1,few,CATRGAYNEQFF,TGTGCCACCCGGGGGGCCTACAATGAGCAGTTCTTC
.,TRBJ2-3,TRBV13,.,CASSFSGESTDTQYF,TGTGCCAGCAGCTTTTCGGGGGAGAGCACAGATACGCAGTATTTT
.,TRBJ2-3,TRBV30,.,CAWAPSVVRGDTQYF,TGTGCCTGGGCTCCCTCGGTCGTTAGAGGGGATACGCAGTATTTT
.,TRBJ2-2,TRBV11-1,.,CASSLDSWIGGRAGELFF,TGTGCCAGCAGCTTAGATTCCTGGATCGGGGGCCGGGCCGGGGAGCTGTTTTTT
TRBD1,TRBJ2-2,TRBV7-8,.,CASSLRRGFTGELFF,TGTGCCAGCAGCTTACGCAGGGGGTTCACCGGGGAGCTGTTTTTT
.,TRBJ2-2,TRBV4-3,few,CASSQGTDPNTGELFF,TGCGCCAGCAGCCAAGGGACAGACCCGAACACCGGGGAGCTGTTTTTT
.,TRBJ2-2,TRBV20-1,few,CSARRRPGTGELFF,TGCAGTGCCAGGCGCCGCCCGGGCACCGGGGAGCTGTTTTTT